The 32 T cell receptor beta chains listed next were all sequenced from one sample in a study of T cells in Graves' hyperthyroidism and ophthalmopathy (dated by TCRdb to the late 2010s). Receptors were amplified or captured by multiplex PCR. Sequencing relied on an Illumina HiSeq 2000. Amplification of TCR beta CDR3 regions was carried out from RNA transcripts. For the first round of RT-PCR on the TCR CDR3, the HTBI primer set was used together with the Qiagen OneStep RT-PCR kit. In-frame beta chains were kept once TCRdb had trimmed the public reads at Q25 with fastp and called clones with MiXCR. Each entry is one CDR3 protein sequence, shown with its most common DNA and genes. This sample has approximately 360,000 distinct CDR3 sequences in its table, and around a quarter of those were observed once. Less than 85% of the sample goes to the ten largest clones. Sequenced: blood. These receptors all stem from a man aged 45-65 years with Graves' hyperthyroidism.

This clonotype came up a few times. The gene calls are TRBV27 and TRBJ2-7; the match to TRBD1 covers 10 bases. Germline-derived CDR1 and CDR2 are MNHEY and SMNVEV (reference sequence). CDR3 length: 16 residues. V shed 9 bases and J 7 bases; nucleotides not matched to a gene: 18. DNA for the CDR3: TGTGCCAGGAGCCGGGACAGGGGCCCCCCCGTCGAGGAGCAGTACTTC. Encoded protein: CARSRDRGPPVEEQYF.

The J gene is TRBJ2-2, the V gene TRBV3-1, with 7 bases aligning to TRBD2. Losses at the gene ends were 1 base for V and 7 bases for J; bases not matched to a gene: 3. CDR1 LGHDT and CDR2 YNNKEL come from the germline V gene (reference sequence). The CDR3 is 14 residues long. CDR3 loop: CASSQGLAVGELFF. In DNA form, the CDR3 reads TGTGCCAGCAGCCAAGGACTAGCTGTCGGGGAGCTGTTTTTT.

This clonotype came up a few times. The genes are TRBV28 and TRBJ1-4, with D unresolved. Trimming stripped 7 bases from V and 4 bases from J, with 10 bases between. Germline CDR1 and CDR2: MDHEN and SYDVKM. The CDR3 covers 13 residues. CDR3 in amino acids: CASNYANNEKLFF. The CDR3 coding sequence is TGTGCCAGCAACTACGCCAATAATGAAAAACTGTTTTTT.

This clonotype was seen only once. This may stem from a read error, because a much larger clone lies one nucleotide away. The gene calls are TRBV3-1 and TRBJ2-1; D is ambiguous. CDR1 and CDR2 (germline): LGHDT, YNNKEL (reference sequence). Trimming cost V 8 bases and J 8 bases, with 13 bases left between them. The CDR3 spans 12 residues. CDR3 DNA: TGTGCCAGCGGCCCCCTCGGAGATGAGCAGTTCTTC. This sequence encodes CASGPLGDEQFF.

This chain uses TRBV6-1 with TRBJ1-6; TRBD1 matches 9 bases. V was pared by 6 bases and J by 9 bases, with 6 bases of the junction left unmatched. The CDR3 loop spans 14 amino acids. Germline loops: CDR1 MNHNS, CDR2 SASEGT. CDR3 sequence: CASRPGQGTSPLHF. The CDR3 coding sequence is TGTGCCAGCAGACCGGGACAGGGTACTTCACCCCTCCACTTT.

The chain joins TRBV11-2 to TRBJ2-7, with a weak D call TRBD1 (7 bases). This CDR3 spans 16 amino acids. Germline V gene lookup returns CDR1 SGHAT and CDR2 FQNNGV. Trimming took 2 bases from V and 3 from J, leaving 17 bases between them. The CDR3 sequence is CASSLNSGGPGYEQYF. The DNA of the CDR3 is TGTGCCAGCAGCTTAAACTCAGGGGGGCCCGGCTACGAGCAGTACTTC.

The rearrangement joins TRBV12-3 or TRBV12-4 to TRBJ1-3; possibly TRBD1 for D (6 bases). The germline V and J ends were trimmed by 5 bases and 2 bases, with 13 bases remaining between them. The CDR3 is 15 residues long. For the CDR3, the DNA is TGTGCCAGCAGTAACTTACAGGGCCCTGGAAACACCATATATTTT. It translates to CASSNLQGPGNTIYF.

There are a few counts of this clonotype. The chain employs TRBV5-1 and TRBJ1-2; TRBD1 matches at 9 bases. V shed 6 bases and J 8 bases; nucleotides not matched to a gene: 11. Germline V CDR1 and CDR2: SGHRS, YFSETQ. There are 14 residues in the CDR3. CDR3 coding DNA: TGCGCCAGCAACCTGGGACAGGGTCTTGAGGGCTACACCTTC. This gives the protein CASNLGQGLEGYTF.

This clonotype was detected many times. The chain has TRBV29-1 and TRBJ1-1; TRBD1 aligns across 7 bases. V lost 7 bases, J lost 3 bases, and 8 bases stayed unmatched. This CDR3 is 13 amino acids long. Per germline, CDR1 SQVTM and CDR2 ANQGSEA. In nucleotides, the CDR3 is TGCAGCGGGCGACAGGGAGAGTACACTGAAGCTTTCTTT. It encodes CSGRQGEYTEAFF. The whole variable domain, remainder taken from reference TRBV29-1 and TRBJ1-1, is SAVISQKPSRDICQRGTSLTIQCQVDSQVTMMFWYRQQPGQSLTLIATANQGSEATYESGFVIDKFPISRPNLTFSTLTVSNMSPEDSSIYLCSGRQGEYTEAFFGQGTRLTVV.

V usage is TRBV10-3 and J usage is TRBJ2-2, with D possibly matching TRBD1 (6 bases). The V and J ends lost 6 bases and 3 bases respectively, with 11 bases between them. This CDR3 contains 14 residues. Germline CDR1 ENHRY, CDR2 SYGVKD. The CDR3 sequence: CAIREDRDTGELFF. The CDR3 DNA sequence: TGTGCCATCAGGGAGGACAGAGACACCGGGGAGCTGTTTTTT.

The rearrangement joins TRBV12-3 or TRBV12-4 to TRBJ1-2, with TRBD1 matching 7 bases. The CDR3 contains 13 residues. Trimming cost V 6 bases and J 8 bases; bases outside gene matches: 9. The CDR3, as DNA: TGTGCCAGCAGCGCGACAGGGTGGGGCGGCTACACCTTC. Translating gives CASSATGWGGYTF.

This clonotype appeared a few times. The chain carries TRBV29-1 and TRBJ2-3; a possible D gene is TRBD1 (6 bases). The CDR3 length is 12 residues. Germline CDR1 is SQVTM and CDR2 is ANQGSEA. The CDR3 nucleotides are TGCACCATGGGGCAGGGGCCAGATACGCAGTATTTT. This encodes CTMGQGPDTQYF.

CDR3 in DNA: TGTGCCAGTCGGGACAGGGCCGTTCGGGCCAAAAACATTCAGTACTTC. This codes for CASRDRAVRAKNIQYF. The rearrangement links TRBV6-1 to TRBJ2-4; 9 positions agree with TRBD1. CDR3 length: 16 residues. Germline assignment: CDR1 MNHNS and CDR2 SASEGT. V lost 9 bases and J lost 1; bases outside the gene matches: 10.

This clonotype has at least ten counts. J is TRBJ2-7 and V is TRBV28; possible D gene TRBD2, 5 bases. The V gene's germline CDR1 is MDHEN and CDR2 SYDVKM. The CDR3 loop spans 11 amino acids. V shed 5 bases and J shed 8 bases, with 10 bases lying between them. The CDR3 nucleotides read TGTGCCAGCAGTCGAAGGGAGCAGCAGTACTTC. Protein product: CASSRREQQYF.

The chain links TRBV10-3 to TRBJ2-5; 11 bases map to TRBD2. The germline gives CDR1 ENHRY, CDR2 SYGVKD. CDR3 size: 16 residues. Unmatched junction bases numbered 16, after V lost 10 bases and J lost 6 bases. The CDR3 sequence is CATRQGLAGGSQTQYF. CDR3 DNA: TGTGCCACGCGTCAGGGGCTAGCGGGGGGCTCGCAGACCCAGTACTTC.

This clonotype was found many times. The V call is TRBV12-3 or TRBV12-4, the J call TRBJ2-7, with 9 bases fitting TRBD2. The CDR3 runs 14 residues. The V segment lost 6 bases and the J segment 7 bases; nucleotides outside the gene matches: 10. The CDR3 nucleotides are TGTGCCAGCAGCTCCCACGCGGGAGGGGGGGAGCAGTACTTC. This codes for CASSSHAGGGEQYF.

This chain connects TRBV28 to TRBJ2-1; 7 bases match TRBD2. V was pared by 5 bases and J by 0 bases, with 7 bases of the junction left unmatched. In germline, CDR1 is MDHEN, CDR2 SYDVKM. The CDR3 consists of 16 residues. The CDR3 here is CASSTSLANSYNEQFF. For the CDR3, the DNA is TGTGCCAGCAGTACCTCACTAGCGAACTCCTACAATGAGCAGTTCTTC.

This clonotype was seen only a few times. The chain combines TRBV30 with TRBJ2-1; D unclear. The CDR3 spans 11 residues. Trimming left V 0 bases short and J 7 bases short, with 4 bases between. The germline CDR1 and CDR2 sequences are GTSNPN and SVGIG (reference sequence). For the CDR3, the DNA is TGTGCCTGGAGTGTACGAAATGAGCAGTTCTTC. Residues: CAWSVRNEQFF.

The chain has TRBV19 and TRBJ2-4, with D possibly called TRBD1 or TRBD2 (5 bases each). Per the germline V gene, CDR1 is LNHDA and CDR2 is SQIVND (reference sequence). The length of the CDR3 is 14 residues. V lost 3 bases and J lost 6, with 12 bases in between. The CDR3 protein is CASSILGVGNIQYF. The CDR3 DNA reads as TGTGCCAGTAGTATTTTGGGGGTAGGAAACATTCAGTACTTC.

This clonotype turned up a few times. This chain links TRBV7-3 with TRBJ2-2, with D possibly matching TRBD1 (5 bases). In germline, CDR1 is SGHTA, CDR2 FQGTGA. CDR3 length: 16 amino acids. V lost 4 bases to trimming and J lost 4 bases, with 16 bases between them. CDR3 protein: CASSSLKGQSTGELFF. CDR3 DNA sequence: TGTGCCAGCAGCTCCCTTAAGGGGCAGTCCACCGGGGAGCTGTTTTTT.

This clonotype was counted a few times. V and J are TRBV28 and TRBJ2-4; weak D call: TRBD2 (6 bases). Trimming removed 6 bases at V and 8 bases at J, with 11 bases between. The CDR3 length is 12 residues. Per germline, CDR1 MDHEN and CDR2 SYDVKM. The CDR3 bases are TGTGCCAGCAGGGCCAGGGAGGACATTCAGTACTTC. Its translation: CASRAREDIQYF.

V and J are TRBV5-1 and TRBJ2-5; 8 bases match TRBD1. V shed 5 bases, J shed 4 bases, and the junction held 7 bases outside the gene matches. In germline, CDR1 is SGHRS, CDR2 YFSETQ. This CDR3 has 14 amino acids. DNA of the CDR3: TGCGCCAGCAGTATTCAGGGGGCCCGAGAGACCCAGTACTTC. The encoded protein is CASSIQGARETQYF. Combining the CDR3 with reference TRBV5-1 and TRBJ2-5 gives the whole variable domain KAGVTQTPRYLIKTRGQQVTLSCSPISGHRSVSWYQQTPGQGLQFLFEYFSETQRNKGNFPGRFSGRQFSNSRSEMNVSTLELGDSALYLCASSIQGARETQYFGPGTRLLVL.

This clonotype was found a few times. The chain combines TRBV7-9 with TRBJ2-3; D gene uncertain. The CDR3 has 14 amino acids. The V end lost 4 bases, the J end lost 4 bases, and 12 bases lay between the germline ends. Looked up from germline, CDR1 is SEHNR and CDR2 is FQNEAQ (reference sequence). The CDR3 nucleotides are TGTGCCAGCAGCTACGTAAAGTGGTCAGATACGCAGTATTTT. This codes for CASSYVKWSDTQYF.

This clonotype came up a few times. This chain uses TRBV11-1 with TRBJ2-4; 11 nucleotides line up with TRBD2. The CDR3 runs 17 residues. Germline V gives CDR1 SGHAT, CDR2 FQDESV (reference sequence). After removal of 2 bases from V and 5 bases from J, the junction contained 8 bases not matched to a gene. DNA of the CDR3: TGTGCCAGCAGCTTAAACCCACTAGCGGGAGTACAAAACATTCAGTACTTC. The encoded protein is CASSLNPLAGVQNIQYF.

This clonotype has a handful of counts. V gene TRBV9 combines with J gene TRBJ2-1; the D gene is possibly TRBD2 (5 bases). The CDR3 extends over 15 amino acids. The germline V gene has CDR1 SGDLS and CDR2 YYNGEE. The germline V and J ends were trimmed by 0 bases and 6 bases, with 13 bases remaining between them. The CDR3 DNA reads TGTGCCAGCAGCGTAGGCGTGGGAGATTTCAATGAGCAGTTCTTC. Protein: CASSVGVGDFNEQFF.

This clonotype was observed at least ten times. J is TRBJ2-5 and V is TRBV6-1; 11 nucleotides line up with TRBD2. Germline CDR1 and CDR2: MNHNS and SASEGT. Trimming cost V 9 bases and J 2 bases; bases outside gene matches: 14. The CDR3 loop spans 17 amino acids. The CDR3 DNA sequence: TGTGCCAGTCAGATTAGCGGGAGGGCCGGAAGACAAGAGACCCAGTACTTC. Translating it yields CASQISGRAGRQETQYF.

The chain has TRBV7-9 and TRBJ2-7; D may be TRBD1 (5 bases). CDR3 length: 13 amino acids. Per the germline V gene, CDR1 is SEHNR and CDR2 is FQNEAQ (reference sequence). V gave up 5 bases and J gave up 4 bases, with 12 bases separating them. The chain's CDR3 is CASSATDRYEQYF. Written as DNA, the CDR3 is TGTGCCAGCAGCGCCACAGACAGATACGAGCAGTACTTC.

V is TRBV6-1 and J is TRBJ2-2, with D uncertain. Deletions cut 7 bases from V and 0 bases from J, with 6 bases between. CDR3 size: 13 residues. CDR1 is MNHNS and CDR2 is SASEGT in the germline V gene. Here the CDR3 reads CASTQSNTGELFF. For the CDR3, the DNA is TGTGCCAGCACCCAATCGAACACCGGGGAGCTGTTTTTT.

This clonotype turned up a few times. CDR3: CASSPLGGSPTRGYTF. DNA for the CDR3: TGTGCCAGCAGCCCCCTAGGTGGGTCCCCTACTAGGGGCTACACCTTC. The genes are TRBV27 and TRBJ1-2; D not certain. The V end lost 6 bases, the J end lost 8 bases, and 25 bases lay between the germline ends. The CDR3 is made up of 16 amino acids. Germline-derived CDR1 and CDR2 are MNHEY and SMNVEV (reference sequence).

In DNA, the CDR3 is TGTGCCAGCAGCCAAGATTGGGGATTGGGGGATACGCAGTATTTT. Its protein product is CASSQDWGLGDTQYF. The genes are TRBV3-1 and TRBJ2-3, with unresolved D. The CDR3 runs to 15 residues. The V end lost 0 bases, the J end lost 6 bases, and 13 bases lay between the germline ends. CDR1 and CDR2 from the germline V gene are LGHDT and YNNKEL (reference sequence).

This sequence joins TRBV20-1 and TRBJ1-1, with D possibly TRBD1 on 5 matching bases. The germline V gene has CDR1 DFQATT and CDR2 SNEGSKA (reference sequence). V lost 4 bases and J lost 0, with 9 bases in between. The CDR3 loop spans 13 amino acids. CDR3 nucleotides: TGCAGTGCTATGACAGTGGTGAACACTGAAGCTTTCTTT. Residues: CSAMTVVNTEAFF.

The sample holds a few counts of this clonotype. Its ends do not fully match the called genes, so a read error is possible. This chain uses TRBV18 with TRBJ2-7, with 9 positions matching TRBD1. CDR1 is KGHSH, CDR2 LQKENI, per germline. There are 14 residues in the CDR3. DNA for the CDR3: TGTGCCAGCTCGCCGGGACAGGGCTCCGACGAGCAGTACTTC. This codes for CASSPGQGSDEQYF.